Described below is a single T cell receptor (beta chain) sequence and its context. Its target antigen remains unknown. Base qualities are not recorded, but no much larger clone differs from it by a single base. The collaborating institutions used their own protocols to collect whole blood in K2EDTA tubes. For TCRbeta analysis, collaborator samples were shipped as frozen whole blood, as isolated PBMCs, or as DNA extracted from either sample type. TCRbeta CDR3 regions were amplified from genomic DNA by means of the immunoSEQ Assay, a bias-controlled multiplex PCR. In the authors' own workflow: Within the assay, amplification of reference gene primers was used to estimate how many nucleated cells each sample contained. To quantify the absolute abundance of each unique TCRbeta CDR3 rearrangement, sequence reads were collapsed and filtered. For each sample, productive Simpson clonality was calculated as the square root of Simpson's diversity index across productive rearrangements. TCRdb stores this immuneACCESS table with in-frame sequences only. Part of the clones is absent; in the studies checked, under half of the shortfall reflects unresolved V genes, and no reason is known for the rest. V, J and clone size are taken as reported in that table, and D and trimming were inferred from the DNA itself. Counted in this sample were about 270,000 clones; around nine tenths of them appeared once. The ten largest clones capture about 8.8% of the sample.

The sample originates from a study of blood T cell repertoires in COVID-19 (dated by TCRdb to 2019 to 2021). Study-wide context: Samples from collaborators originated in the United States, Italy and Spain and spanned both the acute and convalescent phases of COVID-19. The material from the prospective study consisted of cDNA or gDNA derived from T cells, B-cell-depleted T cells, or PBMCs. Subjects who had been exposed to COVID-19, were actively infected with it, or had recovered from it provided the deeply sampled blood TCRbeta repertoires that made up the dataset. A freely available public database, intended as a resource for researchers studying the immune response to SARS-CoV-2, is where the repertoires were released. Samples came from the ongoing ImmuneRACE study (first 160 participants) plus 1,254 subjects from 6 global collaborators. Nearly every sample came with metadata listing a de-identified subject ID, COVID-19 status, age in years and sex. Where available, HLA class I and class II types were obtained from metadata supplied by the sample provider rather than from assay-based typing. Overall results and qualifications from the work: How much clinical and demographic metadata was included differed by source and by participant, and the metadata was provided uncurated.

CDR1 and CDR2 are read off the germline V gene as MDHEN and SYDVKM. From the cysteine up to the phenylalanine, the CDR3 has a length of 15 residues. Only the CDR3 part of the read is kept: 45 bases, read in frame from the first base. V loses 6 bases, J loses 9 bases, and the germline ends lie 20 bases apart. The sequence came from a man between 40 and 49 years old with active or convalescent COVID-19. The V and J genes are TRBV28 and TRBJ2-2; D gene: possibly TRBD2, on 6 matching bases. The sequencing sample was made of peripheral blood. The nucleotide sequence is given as TGTGCCAGCAGCCGACGGGGGACCCCCGCTAGGGAGCTGTTTTTT. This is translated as CASSRRGTPARELFF.